These 6 T cell receptor beta chains share one sample of origin, sequenced in a study of blood T cell repertoires in COVID-19. Libraries were prepared by immunoSEQ multiplex PCR; TCRdb keeps only in-frame clonotypes and omits some of them. The sample has fewer than 500,000 clones; roughly 85% are singletons. The sample was peripheral blood. The receptor source for this set is a woman in her twenties or thirties with active or convalescent COVID-19.

The rearrangement uses TRBV3-1 (or the pseudogene TRBV3-2) and TRBJ2-1, with unresolved D. The V and J ends lost 0 bases and 0 bases respectively, with 9 bases between them. The V gene's germline CDR1 is LGHDT and CDR2 YNNKEL (reference sequence). This CDR3 has 16 amino acids. The DNA for the CDR3 is TGTGCCAGCAGCCAAGAGACTCTCAGCTCCTACAATGAGCAGTTCTTC. It encodes CASSQETLSSYNEQFF.

The CDR3 sequence: CSVEIPSGGANNEQFF. CDR3 sequence (DNA): TGCAGCGTTGAAATTCCTAGCGGGGGGGCCAACAATGAGCAGTTCTTC. This chain links TRBV29-1 with TRBJ2-1; 12 bases match TRBD2. Trimming cost V 2 bases and J 5 bases; bases outside gene matches: 7. This CDR3 comprises 16 residues. Germline CDR1 and CDR2: SQVTM and ANQGSEA.

The chain uses TRBV6-1 and TRBJ1-2, with a possible D match to TRBD1 (6 bases). Germline V CDR1 and CDR2: MNHNS, SASEGT. This CDR3 has 16 amino acids. Trimming cost V 2 bases and J 10 bases, with 23 bases left between them. The DNA of the CDR3 is TGTGCCAGCAGTGAACCCCACAGGGCTGAATTCATTATCTACACCTTC. Translation: CASSEPHRAEFIIYTF.

This rearrangement joins TRBV2 to TRBJ2-1, with TRBD2 as a possible D gene (5 bases). The CDR3 is 16 amino acids. CDR1 and CDR2 from the germline V gene are SNHLY and FYNNEI. The ends were cut back, 7 bases at V and 2 bases at J, with 18 bases in the middle. The CDR3, as DNA: TGTGCCAGCACCAGGTCCCAGCGGTCCGCCTACAATGAGCAGTTCTTC. This translates into CASTRSQRSAYNEQFF.

The gene calls are TRBV3-1 (or the pseudogene TRBV3-2) and TRBJ1-4, with D possibly matching TRBD1 (6 bases). Germline loops: CDR1 LGHDT, CDR2 YNNKEL (reference sequence). This CDR3 contains 13 residues. V was cut by 6 bases and J by 8 bases, with 13 bases left in between. This CDR3 is CASRGPRGEKLFF. CDR3 nucleotide sequence: TGTGCCAGCAGGGGACCTAGGGGGGAAAAACTGTTTTTT.

This rearrangement joins TRBV28 to TRBJ1-3, with D maybe TRBD1 (5 bases). Germline CDR1 reads MDHEN; CDR2 reads SYDVKM. The CDR3 has 12 amino acids. Between the trimmed V and J ends, which lost 8 bases and 3 bases, there was a span of 8 bases. As DNA, the CDR3 is TGTGCCAGCGCCGGACATGGAAACACCATATATTTT. It yields the protein CASAGHGNTIYF. Drawing the rest from reference TRBV28 and TRBJ1-3, the complete variable domain is DVKVTQSSRYLVKRTGEKVFLECVQDMDHENMFWYRQDPGLGLRLIYFSYDVKMKEKGDIPEGYSVSREKKERFSLILESASTNQTSMYLCASAGHGNTIYFGEGSWLTVV.